Detailed here is one T cell receptor (beta chain). Antigen unknown. This entry is derived from a study of post-analysis software for immune sequencing data. Findings of the study overall: Included in a set of about 5 TRBV segments more frequent in patients than controls were TRBV5-6, TRBV5-1 and TRBV20-1.

This CDR3 spans 14 amino acids. The trim removed 7 bases at V and 5 bases at J, leaving 8 bases unmatched. Built from TCR beta cDNA, the libraries had unique molecular identifiers in them. MiXCR, run by TCRdb on the PCR reads, gives a single entry per CDR3 protein. Among around 180,000 distinct CDR3 sequences listed, 25% to 35% were seen once. The clonotype was recovered from a girl between 5 and 17 years old with multiple sclerosis. The sample taken for sequencing was blood. This chain joins TRBV12-3 or TRBV12-4 and TRBJ1-5; 7 bases are shared with TRBD1. CDR3 residues: CASNQQGYDQPQHF. The CDR3 DNA sequence: TGTGCCAGCAACCAACAGGGGTACGATCAGCCCCAGCATTTT.